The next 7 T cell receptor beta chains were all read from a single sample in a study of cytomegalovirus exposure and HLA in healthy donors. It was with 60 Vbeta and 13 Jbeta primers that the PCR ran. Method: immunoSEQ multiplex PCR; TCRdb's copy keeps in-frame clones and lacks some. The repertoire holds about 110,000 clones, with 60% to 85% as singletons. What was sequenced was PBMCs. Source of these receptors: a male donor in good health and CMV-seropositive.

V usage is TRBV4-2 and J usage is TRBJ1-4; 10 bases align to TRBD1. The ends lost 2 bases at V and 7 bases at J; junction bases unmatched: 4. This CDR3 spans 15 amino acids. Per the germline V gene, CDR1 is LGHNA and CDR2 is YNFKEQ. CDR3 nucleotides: TGTGCCAGCAGCCAACAGACAGGGGGCCTTGAAAAACTGTTTTTT. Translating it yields CASSQQTGGLEKLFF.

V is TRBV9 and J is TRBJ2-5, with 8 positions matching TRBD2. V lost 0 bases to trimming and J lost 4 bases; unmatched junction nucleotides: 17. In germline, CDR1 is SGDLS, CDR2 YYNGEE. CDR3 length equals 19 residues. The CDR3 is CASSVAPGRGRRLSETQYF. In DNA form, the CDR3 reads TGTGCCAGCAGCGTAGCTCCGGGGCGCGGGAGGCGTTTATCAGAGACCCAGTACTTC.

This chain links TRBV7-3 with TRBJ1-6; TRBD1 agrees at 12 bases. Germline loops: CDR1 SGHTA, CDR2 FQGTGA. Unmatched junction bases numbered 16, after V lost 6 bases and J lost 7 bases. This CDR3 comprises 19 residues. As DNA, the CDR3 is TGTGCCAGCAGTTCGACCGGGACAGGGGGCGCGAGGCCCAATTCACCCCTCCACTTT. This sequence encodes CASSSTGTGGARPNSPLHF.

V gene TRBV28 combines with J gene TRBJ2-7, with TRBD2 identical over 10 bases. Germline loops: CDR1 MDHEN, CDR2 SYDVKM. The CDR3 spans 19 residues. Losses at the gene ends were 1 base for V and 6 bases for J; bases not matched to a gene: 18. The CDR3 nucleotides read TGTGCCAGCAGTTTATATGGTCTAGCGGGAGCGGGGCAAGGGGGCGAGCAGTACTTC. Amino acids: CASSLYGLAGAGQGGEQYF.

The chain's CDR3 is CAWSVAANGLNGYTF. CDR3 DNA sequence: TGTGCCTGGAGTGTAGCCGCTAACGGGTTAAATGGCTACACCTTC. This rearrangement joins TRBV30 to TRBJ1-2, with D unclear. This CDR3 is built from 15 residues. The germline V gene encodes CDR1 GTSNPN and CDR2 SVGIG (reference sequence). Trimming cost V 0 bases and J 6 bases, with 17 bases left between them. The full variable domain, completed using reference TRBV30 and TRBJ1-2, is SQTIHQWPATLVQPVGSPLSLECTVEGTSNPNLYWYRQAAGRGLQLLFYSVGIGQISSEVPQNLSASRPQDRQFILSSKKLLLSDSGFYLCAWSVAANGLNGYTFGSGTRLTVV.

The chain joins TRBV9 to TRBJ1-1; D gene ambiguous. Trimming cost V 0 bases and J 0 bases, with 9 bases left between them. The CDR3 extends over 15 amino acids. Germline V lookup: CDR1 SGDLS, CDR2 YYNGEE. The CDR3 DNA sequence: TGTGCCAGCAGCGTAGAGGCGGAGATGAACACTGAAGCTTTCTTT. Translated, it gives CASSVEAEMNTEAFF.

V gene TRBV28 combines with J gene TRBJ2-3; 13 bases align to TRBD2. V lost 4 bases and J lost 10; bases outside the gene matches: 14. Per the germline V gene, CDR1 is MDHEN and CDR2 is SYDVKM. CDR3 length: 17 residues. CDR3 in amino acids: CASSSSILAGGWGAQYF. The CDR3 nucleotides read TGTGCCAGCAGTTCGTCAATACTAGCGGGAGGGTGGGGCGCGCAGTATTTT.